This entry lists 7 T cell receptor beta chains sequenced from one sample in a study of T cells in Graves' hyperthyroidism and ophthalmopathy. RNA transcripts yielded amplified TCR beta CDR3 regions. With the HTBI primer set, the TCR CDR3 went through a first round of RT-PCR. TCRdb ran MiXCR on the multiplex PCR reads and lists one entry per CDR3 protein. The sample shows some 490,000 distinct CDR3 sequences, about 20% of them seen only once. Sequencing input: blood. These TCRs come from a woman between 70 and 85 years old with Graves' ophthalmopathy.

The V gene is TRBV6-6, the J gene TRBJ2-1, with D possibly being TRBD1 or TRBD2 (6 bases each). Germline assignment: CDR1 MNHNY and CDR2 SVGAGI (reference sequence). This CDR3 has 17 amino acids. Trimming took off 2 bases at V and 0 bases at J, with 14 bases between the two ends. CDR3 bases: TGTGCCAGCAGTTACGAGGGGGGTTTTAGCTCCTACAATGAGCAGTTCTTC. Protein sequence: CASSYEGGFSSYNEQFF.

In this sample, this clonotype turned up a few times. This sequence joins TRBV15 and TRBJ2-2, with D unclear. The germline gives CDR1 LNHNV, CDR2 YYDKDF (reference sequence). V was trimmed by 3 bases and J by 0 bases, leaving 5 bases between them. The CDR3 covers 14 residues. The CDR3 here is CATSRIANTGELFF. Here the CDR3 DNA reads TGTGCCACCAGCAGGATAGCGAACACCGGGGAGCTGTTTTTT.

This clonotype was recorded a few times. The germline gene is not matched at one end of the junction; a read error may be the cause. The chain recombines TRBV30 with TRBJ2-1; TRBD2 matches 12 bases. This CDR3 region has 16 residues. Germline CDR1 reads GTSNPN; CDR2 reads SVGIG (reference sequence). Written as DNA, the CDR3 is TGTGCCTGGAGAACTAGCGGGGGGATCGTGGCCAATGAGCAGTTCTTT. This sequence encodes CAWRTSGGIVANEQFF.

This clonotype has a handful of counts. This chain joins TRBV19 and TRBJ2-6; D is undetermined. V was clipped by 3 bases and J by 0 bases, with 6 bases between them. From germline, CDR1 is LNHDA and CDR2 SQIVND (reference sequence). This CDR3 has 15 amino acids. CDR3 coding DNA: TGTGCCAGTAGTATTAGAATCTCTGGGGCCAACGTCCTGACTTTC. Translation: CASSIRISGANVLTF.

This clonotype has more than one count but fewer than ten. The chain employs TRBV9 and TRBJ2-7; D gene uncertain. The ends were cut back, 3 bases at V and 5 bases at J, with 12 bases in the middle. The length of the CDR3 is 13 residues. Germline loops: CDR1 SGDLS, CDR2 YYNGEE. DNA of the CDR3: TGTGCCAGCAGCGGCCGGGCCGCGAACGAGCAGTACTTC. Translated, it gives CASSGRAANEQYF.

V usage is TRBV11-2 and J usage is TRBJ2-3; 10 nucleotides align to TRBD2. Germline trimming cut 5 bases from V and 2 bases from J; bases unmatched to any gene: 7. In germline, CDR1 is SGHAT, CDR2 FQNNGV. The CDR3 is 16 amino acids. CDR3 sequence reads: CASSRSGRPYTDTQYF. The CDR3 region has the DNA TGTGCCAGCAGCCGTAGCGGGAGGCCATACACAGATACGCAGTATTTT.

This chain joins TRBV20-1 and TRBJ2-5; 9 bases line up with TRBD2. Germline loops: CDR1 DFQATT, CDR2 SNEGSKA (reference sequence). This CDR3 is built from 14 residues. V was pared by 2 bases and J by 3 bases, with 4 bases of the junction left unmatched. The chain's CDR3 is CSARRLAGEETQYF. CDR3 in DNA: TGCAGTGCTAGACGTTTAGCGGGAGAAGAGACCCAGTACTTC.